Following are 17 T cell receptor beta chains from one sample sequenced in a study of T-cell memory formation after mild COVID-19 (dated by TCRdb to the early 2020s). Libraries came from 5' RACE. TCRdb lists the instrument as Illumina NovaSeq 6000. Clones were called with MiXCR by TCRdb after fastp trimmed the public reads at Q25, and only in-frame beta chains were retained. Every CDR3 protein is listed once, alongside the most common genes and DNA of its rows. The sample table holds roughly 250,000 distinct CDR3 sequences, of which roughly a sixth were seen once. The ten largest clones represent under 25% of the sample. Sample: PBMCs or a T cell subset sorted from them (not recorded which). These receptors were obtained from a man aged 18 to 30 who had mild COVID-19 (a few samples of this study predate the infection). The sample titles of this study are shuffled in the database, so cell type and time point are left out; the donor was told from shared clones.

This clonotype was observed a handful of times. V and J are TRBV6-6 and TRBJ1-2; TRBD1 agrees at 8 bases. The germline V gene has CDR1 MNHNY and CDR2 SVGAGI (reference sequence). Germline trimming cut 2 bases from V and 8 bases from J; bases unmatched to any gene: 7. The CDR3 is 14 amino acids. CDR3 nucleotide sequence: TGTGCCAGCAGTTACCCGACAGGGGTAGGGGGCTACACCTTC. Residues: CASSYPTGVGGYTF.

The chain employs TRBV7-2 and TRBJ2-5, with D possibly TRBD2 on 6 matching bases. Trimming took 6 bases from V and 4 from J, leaving 15 bases between them. In germline, CDR1 is SGHTA, CDR2 FQGNSA. The CDR3 totals 14 residues. The CDR3 coding sequence is TGTGCCAGCAGAGAGGGAGGATTGGTAGAGACCCAGTACTTC. This translates into CASREGGLVETQYF.

This clonotype occurred many times. The chain employs TRBV7-9 and TRBJ2-1; D is possibly TRBD1 (6 bases). The germline gives CDR1 SEHNR, CDR2 FQNEAQ (reference sequence). V lost 5 bases and J lost 4, with 12 bases in between. The CDR3 extends over 14 amino acids. CDR3 in DNA: TGTGCCAGCAGCACCGGACAGTTATACAATGAGCAGTTCTTC. Translating it yields CASSTGQLYNEQFF.

This clonotype has more than one count but fewer than ten. The genes are TRBV5-1 and TRBJ2-5; no firm D call. Per germline, CDR1 SGHRS and CDR2 YFSETQ. The CDR3 spans 10 residues. Trimming stripped 6 bases from V and 3 bases from J, with 3 bases between. CDR3 DNA sequence: TGCGCCAGCATGAAAGAGACCCAGTACTTC. It encodes CASMKETQYF.

This chain uses TRBV29-1 with TRBJ2-3, with a tentative D call TRBD1 (6 bases). Germline V gene sequence: CDR1 SQVTM, CDR2 ANQGSEA. The CDR3 length is 17 residues. V lost 1 base and J lost 1, with 18 bases in between. The CDR3 DNA sequence: TGCAGCGTTGAAGTTGATCAGGCCCCAGGGGGCACAGATACGCAGTATTTT. Its translation is CSVEVDQAPGGTDTQYF.

This chain joins TRBV7-8 and TRBJ2-3; D unclear. CDR1 and CDR2 (germline): SGHVS, FQNEAQ. V was cut by 5 bases and J by 3 bases, with 6 bases left in between. The CDR3 consists of 12 residues. The DNA of the CDR3 is TGTGCCAGCAGCCCAGCGACAGATACGCAGTATTTT. This gives the protein CASSPATDTQYF.

J is TRBJ1-4 and V is TRBV9; 7 bases agree with TRBD1. The ends lost 2 bases at V and 8 bases at J; junction bases unmatched: 0. CDR1 is SGDLS and CDR2 is YYNGEE in the germline V gene. There are 12 residues in the CDR3. The DNA of the CDR3 is TGTGCCAGCAGCGTGACAGGGGAAAAACTGTTTTTT. It translates to CASSVTGEKLFF.

This chain joins TRBV9 and TRBJ1-2; D possibly corresponds to TRBD1 (6 bases). CDR3 length: 14 amino acids. Trimming removed 2 bases from V and 1 base from J, with 9 bases in between. Per germline, CDR1 SGDLS and CDR2 YYNGEE. The CDR3 loop is CASSVTGHNYGYTF. CDR3 DNA sequence: TGTGCCAGCAGCGTTACAGGGCATAACTATGGCTACACCTTC.

This chain connects TRBV18 to TRBJ1-6; D is uncertain. The V gene lost 3 bases and the J gene lost 5 bases, with 8 bases spanning the gap. Germline V gene data show CDR1 as KGHSH and CDR2 as LQKENI. The CDR3 has 14 amino acids. CDR3 residues: CASSPGGNNSPLHF. The DNA of the CDR3 is TGTGCCAGCTCACCGGGCGGAAATAATTCACCCCTCCACTTT.

The chain employs TRBV7-2 and TRBJ2-3; D call uncertain. Per the germline V gene, CDR1 is SGHTA and CDR2 is FQGNSA. This CDR3 comprises 14 residues. V shed 1 base and J shed 2 bases, with 7 bases lying between them. The CDR3 here is CASSLGIPTDTQYF. For the CDR3, the DNA is TGTGCCAGCAGCTTAGGAATACCCACAGATACGCAGTATTTT.

This clonotype was counted many times. This chain joins TRBV20-1 and TRBJ1-2, with 7 bases that match TRBD1. V dropped 6 bases and J dropped 4; count of bases not matched to a gene: 11. The CDR3 extends over 14 amino acids. Germline-derived CDR1 and CDR2 are DFQATT and SNEGSKA (reference sequence). The CDR3, as DNA: TGCAGTGCACCGACCTTTGACAGGGCCTATGGCTACACCTTC. Protein sequence: CSAPTFDRAYGYTF.

The gene calls are TRBV27 and TRBJ2-2; TRBD1 aligns across 8 bases. CDR1 MNHEY and CDR2 SMNVEV come from the germline V gene (reference sequence). This CDR3 has 15 amino acids. Trimming took 2 bases from V and 4 from J; bases not matched to a gene: 3. This chain's CDR3 is CASSLRTGTTGELFF. In DNA, the CDR3 is TGTGCCAGCAGTTTACGGACAGGGACCACCGGGGAGCTGTTTTTT.

This clonotype was recorded many times. The CDR3 reads CASSQGPGGGNNEQFF. CDR3 nucleotides: TGCGCCAGCAGCCAAGGCCCCGGGGGGGGTAACAATGAGCAGTTCTTC. V gene TRBV4-3 combines with J gene TRBJ2-1, with TRBD2 matching over 8 bases. Germline assignment: CDR1 LGHNA and CDR2 YSLEER. The CDR3 is 16 residues long. V shed 1 base, J shed 5 bases, and the junction held 7 bases outside the gene matches.

The genes are TRBV7-9 and TRBJ2-5; 12 bases fit TRBD2. The CDR3 is made up of 16 amino acids. Looked up from germline, CDR1 is SEHNR and CDR2 is FQNEAQ (reference sequence). V gave up 4 bases and J gave up 1 base; unmatched junction bases: 4. In DNA form, the CDR3 reads TGTGCCAGCAGCTCCACTAGCGGGGGGCCCCAAGAGACCCAGTACTTC. Translation: CASSSTSGGPQETQYF.

This clonotype was counted a few times. The chain is built from TRBV6-5 and TRBJ1-4; 9 nucleotides agree with TRBD1. The germline gives CDR1 MNHEY, CDR2 SVGAGI. The CDR3 covers 13 residues. The trim removed 5 bases at V and 10 bases at J, leaving 5 bases unmatched. In DNA, the CDR3 is TGTGCCAGCAGTCCCCGGGACAGGGCAAAACTGTTTTTT. Protein: CASSPRDRAKLFF.

In its sample, this clonotype was seen a few times. This rearrangement joins TRBV5-1 to TRBJ2-3; TRBD1 matches at 10 bases. V shed 4 bases and J 7 bases; nucleotides not matched to a gene: 9. Germline V CDR1 and CDR2: SGHRS, YFSETQ. This CDR3 contains 15 residues. CDR3 in amino acids: CASSQDGQGVNTQYF. The CDR3 DNA follows: TGCGCCAGCAGCCAGGATGGACAGGGGGTAAATACGCAGTATTTT. Together with reference TRBV5-1 and TRBJ2-3, the CDR3 gives the full variable domain: KAGVTQTPRYLIKTRGQQVTLSCSPISGHRSVSWYQQTPGQGLQFLFEYFSETQRNKGNFPGRFSGRQFSNSRSEMNVSTLELGDSALYLCASSQDGQGVNTQYFGPGTRLTVL.

The V call is TRBV9, the J call TRBJ2-7, with D unresolved. CDR1 and CDR2 (germline): SGDLS, YYNGEE. The V end lost 3 bases, the J end lost 0 bases, and 7 bases lay between the germline ends. The CDR3 sequence is 13 residues long. The CDR3 DNA follows: TGTGCCAGCAGCGGACGGAGCTCCTACGAGCAGTACTTC. It yields the protein CASSGRSSYEQYF.